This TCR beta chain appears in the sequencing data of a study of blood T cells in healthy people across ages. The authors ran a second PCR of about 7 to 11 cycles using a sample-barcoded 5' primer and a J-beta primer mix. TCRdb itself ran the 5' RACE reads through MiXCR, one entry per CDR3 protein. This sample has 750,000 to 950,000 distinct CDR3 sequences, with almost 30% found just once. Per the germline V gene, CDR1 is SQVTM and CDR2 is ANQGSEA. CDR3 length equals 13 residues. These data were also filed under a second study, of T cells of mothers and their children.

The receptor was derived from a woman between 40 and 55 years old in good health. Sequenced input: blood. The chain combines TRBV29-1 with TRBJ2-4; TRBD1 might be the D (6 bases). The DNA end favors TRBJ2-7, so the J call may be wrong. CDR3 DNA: TGCAGCGGAGGGGAGCACAGGGACTACGAGCAGTACTTC. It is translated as CSGGEHRDYEQYF.